This is a list of T cell receptor beta chains from one sample in a study of cytotoxic CD8 clonotypes in ibrutinib-treated CLL. Assay used: immunoSEQ multiplex PCR; TCRdb lists only in-frame clones, some missing. The sample holds about 130,000 clones, roughly 88% seen once. Here the sequenced sample was PBMCs, taken after 24 months of ibrutinib treatment. The receptor source for this set is a human donor with chronic lymphocytic leukemia. CDR3s include the opening cysteine and the closing phenylalanine or tryptophan. Each record gives: J gene, clone size, V gene, D gene, CDR3 protein, CDR3 DNA. A D gene is named only where the DNA matches it firmly. Clone size is not always given. Where it is, it says once, few, many or a class for expanded clones.

TRBJ1-6 NA TRBV6-1 TRBD1 CASSVQGESPLHF TGTGCCAGCAGTGTTCAGGGGGAGTCACCCCTCCACTTT
TRBJ1-2 NA TRBV29-1 NA CSVPGTSNYGYTF TGCAGCGTCCCTGGGACCTCTAACTATGGCTACACCTTC
TRBJ2-5 NA TRBV7-2 NA CASSLSGHQETQYF TGTGCCAGCAGCTTATCGGGCCACCAAGAGACCCAGTACTTC
TRBJ1-1 NA TRBV4-2 NA CASSRIGEEAFF TGTGCCAGCAGCCGGATCGGGGAAGAAGCTTTCTTT
TRBJ1-2 NA TRBV18 TRBD1 CASSLQGGTNYGYTF TGTGCCAGCTCACTACAGGGGGGTACTAACTATGGCTACACCTTC
TRBJ1-2 few TRBV7-6 NA CASSLVTGHGYTF TGTGCCAGCAGCTTAGTAACAGGGCATGGCTACACCTTC
TRBJ1-1 few TRBV10-3 NA CAISESGHEAFF TGTGCCATCAGTGAGTCCGGACATGAAGCTTTCTTT
TRBJ1-2 NA TRBV10-3 TRBD1 CATGRTGESPNYGYTF TGTGCCACCGGGCGGACAGGGGAAAGTCCTAACTATGGCTACACCTTC
TRBJ2-1 once TRBV7-2 NA CASSLGSGRMRSDEQFF TGTGCCAGCAGCTTAGGAAGCGGGCGTATGAGATCGGATGAGCAGTTCTTC
TRBJ2-7 NA TRBV28 NA CASVGQSLQQYF TGTGCCAGCGTTGGGCAGAGTCTCCAGCAGTACTTC
TRBJ2-7 NA TRBV4-2 NA CASSRQAAGGSYEQYF TGTGCCAGCAGCCGCCAAGCCGCAGGGGGGTCCTACGAGCAGTACTTC
TRBJ1-3 NA TRBV2 NA CASTAGGGNTIYF TGTGCCAGCACCGCCGGGGGAGGAAACACCATATATTTT
TRBJ2-7 NA TRBV7-2 TRBD2 CASSYYSGGPYEQYF TGTGCCAGCAGCTACTATAGCGGGGGGCCCTACGAGCAGTACTTC
TRBJ1-1 NA TRBV19 TRBD1 CASSITGGSVIYLGKENTEAFF TGTGCCAGTAGTATCACAGGGGGGAGCGTCATTTATCTCGGGAAAGAGAACACTGAAGCTTTCTTT
TRBJ2-7 NA TRBV18 NA CASSLKLGDEQYF TGTGCCAGCTCCCTCAAGCTAGGGGACGAGCAGTACTTC
TRBJ2-2 NA TRBV7-3 NA CASSKLGLAGELFF TGTGCCAGCAGCAAACTGGGACTGGCCGGGGAGCTGTTTTTT
TRBJ2-3 NA TRBV7-2 NA CASTRMADTQYF TGTGCCAGCACCAGAATGGCAGATACGCAGTATTTT
TRBJ1-1 NA TRBV28 NA CASSLFRFADTEAFF TGTGCCAGCAGTTTGTTTCGGTTCGCGGACACTGAAGCTTTCTTT
TRBJ2-1 once TRBV11-3 NA CASRRVGNEQFF TGTGCCAGCAGGAGGGTGGGGAATGAGCAGTTCTTC
TRBJ2-1 NA TRBV7-3 NA CASSLRLMDPENPPLYNEQFF TGTGCCAGCAGCTTACGACTGATGGACCCAGAAAACCCCCCACTCTACAATGAGCAGTTCTTC
TRBJ2-7 NA TRBV11-1 TRBD2 CASSLVAGSYEQYF TGTGCCAGCAGCTTAGTAGCGGGCTCCTACGAGCAGTACTTC
TRBJ1-2 NA TRBV27 TRBD1 CASSLRMGQGFYGYTF TGTGCCAGCAGTTTAAGAATGGGACAGGGCTTCTATGGCTACACCTTC
TRBJ2-1 NA TRBV7-2 TRBD1 CASSARDRPYNEQFF TGTGCCAGCAGCGCCCGGGACAGGCCCTACAATGAGCAGTTCTTC
TRBJ1-2 NA TRBV4-3 TRBD1 CASSQDRRQGGYGYTF TGCGCCAGCAGCCAAGATCGCCGACAGGGAGGCTATGGCTACACCTTC
TRBJ1-4 NA TRBV19 TRBD1 CASGDRKEKLFF TGTGCCAGTGGGGACAGAAAGGAAAAACTGTTTTTT
TRBJ1-2 NA TRBV6-6 TRBD1 CASRDSDRESYGYTF TGTGCCAGCAGAGACTCGGACAGGGAAAGCTATGGCTACACCTTC
TRBJ2-3 NA TRBV4-1 NA CASSQASGATDTQYF TGCGCCAGCAGCCAAGCTTCGGGGGCAACAGATACGCAGTATTTT